This T cell receptor (beta chain) was recovered during a study of beta chain features in type 1 diabetes. The entirety of the isolated RNA underwent reverse transcription, so expressed TCRB transcripts were sequenced. Only in-frame clones appear in the TCRdb table, and some are missing; sequencing was by immunoSEQ multiplex PCR. The sample has some 300,000 clones; roughly 8% are singletons. Points from the study as a whole: Researchers reported that naive, central memory and Treg TCRB repertoires appeared more similar in patients than in healthy donors.

Only a few counts were recorded for this clone. No antigen is known for it. Its ends do not fully match the called genes, so a read error is possible. CDR1 and CDR2 (germline): SGHNT, YYREEE (reference sequence). There are 16 residues in the CDR3. Every participating donor gave one draw, a heparinised blood sample averaging around 0.11 L. CD45RO/CCR7/CD25/CD127/CD95/CD27 sorting isolated CD4+ naive, central memory, regulatory and stem cell-like memory cells. This TCR derives from a woman under 30 in good health. This chain joins TRBV5-4 and TRBJ2-2; possibly TRBD1 for D (6 bases). Sequencing was performed on central memory CD4+ T cells from blood. CDR3 bases: TGTGCCAGCAGCTTCGGCACAGGGATGAACCCCGGGGAGCTGTTTTTT. This encodes CASSFGTGMNPGELFF.